This entry concerns a single T cell receptor (beta chain). Its antigen remains undetermined. It has no much larger one-base neighbor in the sample; base qualities were not kept. The sample comes from a study of CD4 T cell repertoires in COVID-19 (dated by TCRdb to 2020 to 2023). Background on the whole study: To analyze cross-reactivity, the CFSE-low cells were expanded with IL-2 for over eight days and then labeled again and restimulated with spike proteins from other coronaviruses. The study characterized naturally processed CD4+ T cell responses to SARS-CoV-2 spike and nucleoprotein in COVID-19-recovered individuals, using TCR Vbeta sequencing to assess clonal composition. In three recovered individuals, the researchers analyzed the TCR Vbeta repertoire of SARS-CoV-2-reactive T cells at the subset level.

Libraries were built with the immunoSEQ multiplex PCR assay. As for the original processing: The Chao-Jaccard similarity index and the number of shared clonotypes were used to measure repertoire overlap between subsets. The table was pulled from immuneACCESS by TCRdb, which kept in-frame rearrangements only. Such tables lose some clones; where checked, under half of the loss comes from unresolved V genes, and the rest has no known cause. V and J calls and clone size are copied from that table; D and trimming were computed from the DNA. The sample records about 75,000 clones, approximately 83% of which are singletons. The top ten constitute roughly 0.6% of the sample. The CDR3 sequence holds 12 residues, the cysteine and phenylalanine included. Only CDR3 DNA remains: 36 bases, in frame from the first base. The CDR1 and CDR2 encoded by the germline V gene (reference sequence) are SEHNR and FQNEAQ. V loses 5 bases of germline sequence and J loses 8 bases, and the interval between the two ends is 12 bases.

Reading the label with the study, this specimen's time point is: sample from a COVID-19-recovered individual after infection. Donors were patients who had recovered from mild-to-severe COVID-19. Memory T cell samples that were not cultured went straight to sequencing right after ex vivo isolation. From peripheral blood mononuclear cells, the researchers isolated CD4+ total memory, central memory, effector memory and circulating T follicular helper cells. What the authors observed across the whole study: Two or all three memory subsets shared several of the most expanded SARS-CoV-2-reactive clonotypes, which suggests intraclonal diversification. Consistent with cross-reactivity, between roughly 7 and 28% of SARS-CoV-2 clonotypes also showed up in secondary cultures stimulated with SARS-CoV and/or HKU1 spike.

This sequence uses TRBV7-9 and TRBJ1-2; TRBD1 is a weak D gene call, 5 bases matching. This TCR was recovered from a human donor who had COVID-19. The sequences come from CD4+ T cells from peripheral blood, collected after recovery from COVID-19. Here the CDR3 is given as CASSALDSGYTF. The DNA is as follows: TGTGCCAGCAGCGCATTAGACAGCGGCTACACCTTC.